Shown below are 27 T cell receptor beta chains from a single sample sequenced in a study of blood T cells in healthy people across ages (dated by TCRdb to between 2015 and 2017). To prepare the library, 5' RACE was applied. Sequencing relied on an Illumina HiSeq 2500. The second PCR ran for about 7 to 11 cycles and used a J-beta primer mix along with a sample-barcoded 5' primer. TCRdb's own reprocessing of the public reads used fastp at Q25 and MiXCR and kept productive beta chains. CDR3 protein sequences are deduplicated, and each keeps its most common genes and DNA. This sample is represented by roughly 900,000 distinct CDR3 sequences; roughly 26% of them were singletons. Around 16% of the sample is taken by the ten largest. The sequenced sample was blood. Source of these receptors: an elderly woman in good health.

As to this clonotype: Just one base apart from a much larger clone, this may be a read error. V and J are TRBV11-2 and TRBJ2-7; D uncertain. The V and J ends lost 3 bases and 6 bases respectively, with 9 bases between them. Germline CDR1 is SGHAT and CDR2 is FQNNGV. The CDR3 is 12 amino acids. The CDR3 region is CASSFSGREQYF. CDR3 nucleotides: TGTGCCAGCAGCTTCTCGGGTCGCGAGCAGTACTTC.

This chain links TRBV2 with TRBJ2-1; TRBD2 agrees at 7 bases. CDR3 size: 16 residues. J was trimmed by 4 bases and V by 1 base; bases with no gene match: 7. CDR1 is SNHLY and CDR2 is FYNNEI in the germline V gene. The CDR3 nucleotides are TGTGCCAGCAGTGAAGAAGGACTAGGAACGTACAATGAGCAGTTCTTC. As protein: CASSEEGLGTYNEQFF.

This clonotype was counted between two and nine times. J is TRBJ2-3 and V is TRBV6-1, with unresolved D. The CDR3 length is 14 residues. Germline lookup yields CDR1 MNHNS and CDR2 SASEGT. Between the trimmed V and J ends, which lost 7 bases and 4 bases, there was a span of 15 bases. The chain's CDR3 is CASILGGPADTQYF. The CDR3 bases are TGTGCCAGCATTCTGGGTGGGCCGGCAGATACGCAGTATTTT.

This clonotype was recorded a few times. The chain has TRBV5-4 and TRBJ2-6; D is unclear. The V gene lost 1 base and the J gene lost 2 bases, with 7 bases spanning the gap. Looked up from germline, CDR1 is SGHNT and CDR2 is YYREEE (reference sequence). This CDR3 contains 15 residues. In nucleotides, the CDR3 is TGTGCCAGCAGCTTGCCGGGCGCTGGGGCCAACGTCCTGACTTTC. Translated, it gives CASSLPGAGANVLTF.

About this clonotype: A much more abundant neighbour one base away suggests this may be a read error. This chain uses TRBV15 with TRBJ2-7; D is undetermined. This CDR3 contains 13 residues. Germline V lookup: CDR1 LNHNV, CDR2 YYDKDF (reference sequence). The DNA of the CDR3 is TGTGCCACCAGCAGAGATCAGGTCTACGGGCAGTACTTC. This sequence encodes CATSRDQVYGQYF.

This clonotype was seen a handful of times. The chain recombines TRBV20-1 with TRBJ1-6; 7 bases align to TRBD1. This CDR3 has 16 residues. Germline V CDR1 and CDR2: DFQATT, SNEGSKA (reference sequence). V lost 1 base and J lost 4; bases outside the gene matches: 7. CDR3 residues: CSARAPGQEYNSPLHF. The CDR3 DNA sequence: TGCAGTGCTAGAGCCCCCGGACAGGAGTATAATTCACCCCTCCACTTT.

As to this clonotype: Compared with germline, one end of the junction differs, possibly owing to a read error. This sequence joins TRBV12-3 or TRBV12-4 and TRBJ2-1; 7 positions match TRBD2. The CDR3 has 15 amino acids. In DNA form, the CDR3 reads TGTGCCAGTGACGGAGGAGCCGGACTAGGTTATGAGCGGTTCTTC. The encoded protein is CASDGGAGLGYERFF.

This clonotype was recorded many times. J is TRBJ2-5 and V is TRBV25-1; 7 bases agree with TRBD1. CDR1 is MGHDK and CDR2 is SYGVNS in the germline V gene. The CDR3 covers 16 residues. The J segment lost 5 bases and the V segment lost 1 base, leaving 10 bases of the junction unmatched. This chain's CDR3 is CASSELGTALTETQYF. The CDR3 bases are TGTGCCAGCAGTGAATTGGGGACAGCGCTGACCGAGACCCAGTACTTC.

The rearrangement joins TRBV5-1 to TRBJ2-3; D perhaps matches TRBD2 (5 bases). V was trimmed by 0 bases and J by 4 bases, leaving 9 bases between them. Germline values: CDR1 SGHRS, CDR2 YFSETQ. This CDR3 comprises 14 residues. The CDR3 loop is CASSLEWRADTQYF. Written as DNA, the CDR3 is TGCGCCAGCAGCTTGGAGTGGCGGGCAGATACGCAGTATTTT.

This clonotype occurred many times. This chain's CDR3 is CASTDYNEQFF. The DNA of the CDR3 is TGTGCCAGCACGGATTACAATGAGCAGTTCTTC. The V and J genes are TRBV12-3 or TRBV12-4 and TRBJ2-1; D gene ambiguous. V shed 7 bases and J shed 4 bases, with 5 bases lying between them. The length of the CDR3 is 11 residues.

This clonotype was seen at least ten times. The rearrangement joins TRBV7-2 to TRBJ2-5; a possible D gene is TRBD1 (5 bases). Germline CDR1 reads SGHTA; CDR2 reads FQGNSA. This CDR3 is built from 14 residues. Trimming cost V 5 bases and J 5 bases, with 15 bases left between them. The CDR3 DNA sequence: TGTGCCAGCAGCCCAGACTGGGGCGTGGAGACCCAGTACTTC. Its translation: CASSPDWGVETQYF.

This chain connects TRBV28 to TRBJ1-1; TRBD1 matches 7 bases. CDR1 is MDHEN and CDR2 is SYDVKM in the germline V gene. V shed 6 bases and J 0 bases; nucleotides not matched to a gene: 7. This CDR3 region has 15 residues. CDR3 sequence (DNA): TGTGCCAGCAGACCTATGACAGGGCTGAACACTGAAGCTTTCTTT. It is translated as CASRPMTGLNTEAFF. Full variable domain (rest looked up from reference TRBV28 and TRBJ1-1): DVKVTQSSRYLVKRTGEKVFLECVQDMDHENMFWYRQDPGLGLRLIYFSYDVKMKEKGDIPEGYSVSREKKERFSLILESASTNQTSMYLCASRPMTGLNTEAFFGQGTRLTVV.

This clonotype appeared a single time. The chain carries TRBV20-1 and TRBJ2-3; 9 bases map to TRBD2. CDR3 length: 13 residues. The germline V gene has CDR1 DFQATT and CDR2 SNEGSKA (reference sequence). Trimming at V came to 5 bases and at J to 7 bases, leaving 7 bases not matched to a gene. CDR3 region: CSARTSASNTQYF. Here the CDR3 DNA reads TGCAGTGCTCGGACTAGCGCCAGTAATACGCAGTATTTT.

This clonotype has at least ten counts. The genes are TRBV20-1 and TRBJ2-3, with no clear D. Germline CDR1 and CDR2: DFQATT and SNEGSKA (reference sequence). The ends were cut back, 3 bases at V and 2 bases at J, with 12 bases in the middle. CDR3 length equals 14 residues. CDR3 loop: CSARSPSDTDTQYF. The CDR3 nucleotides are TGCAGTGCTAGGTCTCCCTCCGACACAGATACGCAGTATTTT.

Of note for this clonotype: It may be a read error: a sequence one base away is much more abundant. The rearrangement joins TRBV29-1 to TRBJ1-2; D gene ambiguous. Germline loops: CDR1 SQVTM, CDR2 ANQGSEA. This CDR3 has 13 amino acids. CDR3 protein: CSVERATNCGYTF. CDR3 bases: TGCAGCGTTGAAAGGGCAACTAACTGTGGCTACACCTTC.

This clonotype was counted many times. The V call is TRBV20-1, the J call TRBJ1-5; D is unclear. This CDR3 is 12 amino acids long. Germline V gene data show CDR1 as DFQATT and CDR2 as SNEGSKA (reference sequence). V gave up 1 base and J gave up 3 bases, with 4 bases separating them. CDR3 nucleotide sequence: TGCAGTGCTAGAGGTTCCAATCAGCCCCAGCATTTT. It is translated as CSARGSNQPQHF.

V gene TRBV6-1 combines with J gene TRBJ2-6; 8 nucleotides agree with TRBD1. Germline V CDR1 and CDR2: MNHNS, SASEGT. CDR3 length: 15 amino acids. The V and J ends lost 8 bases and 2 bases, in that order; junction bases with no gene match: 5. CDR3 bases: TGTGCCAGCGGCCAGGGGGCAACTGGGGCCAACGTCCTGACTTTC. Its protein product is CASGQGATGANVLTF.

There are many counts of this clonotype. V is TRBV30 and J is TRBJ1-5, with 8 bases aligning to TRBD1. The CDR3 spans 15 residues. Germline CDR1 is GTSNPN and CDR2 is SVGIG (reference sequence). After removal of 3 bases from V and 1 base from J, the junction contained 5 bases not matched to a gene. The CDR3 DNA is TGTGCCTGGAGCGTACAGGGGGTAAGCAATCAGCCCCAGCATTTT. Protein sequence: CAWSVQGVSNQPQHF.

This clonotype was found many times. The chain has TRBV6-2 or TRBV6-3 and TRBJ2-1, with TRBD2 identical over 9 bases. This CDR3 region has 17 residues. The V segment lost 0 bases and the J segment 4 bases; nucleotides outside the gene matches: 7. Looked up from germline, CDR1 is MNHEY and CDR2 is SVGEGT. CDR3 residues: CASSYSQLTSGYNEQFF. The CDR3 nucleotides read TGTGCCAGCAGTTACTCGCAGTTGACTAGCGGATACAATGAGCAGTTCTTC.

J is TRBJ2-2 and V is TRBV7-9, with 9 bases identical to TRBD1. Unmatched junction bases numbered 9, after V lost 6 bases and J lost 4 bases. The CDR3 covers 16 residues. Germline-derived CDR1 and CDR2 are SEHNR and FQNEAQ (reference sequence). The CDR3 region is CASSKGTGQSTGELFF. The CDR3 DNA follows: TGTGCCAGCAGTAAGGGGACAGGGCAAAGCACCGGGGAGCTGTTTTTT.

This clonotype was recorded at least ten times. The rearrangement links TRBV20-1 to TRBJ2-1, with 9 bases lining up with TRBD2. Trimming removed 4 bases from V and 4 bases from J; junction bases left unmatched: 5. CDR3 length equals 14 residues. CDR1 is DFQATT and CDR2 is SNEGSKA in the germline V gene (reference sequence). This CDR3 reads CSAKAGGRYNEQFF. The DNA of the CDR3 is TGCAGTGCTAAGGCGGGGGGGAGGTACAATGAGCAGTTCTTC.

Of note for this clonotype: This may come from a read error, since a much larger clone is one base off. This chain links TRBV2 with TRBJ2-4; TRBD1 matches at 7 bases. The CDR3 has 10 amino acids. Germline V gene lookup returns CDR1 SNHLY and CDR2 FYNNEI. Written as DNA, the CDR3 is TGTGCCAGCGGTGAGGGGGCCAAGTACTTC. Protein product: CASGEGAKYF.

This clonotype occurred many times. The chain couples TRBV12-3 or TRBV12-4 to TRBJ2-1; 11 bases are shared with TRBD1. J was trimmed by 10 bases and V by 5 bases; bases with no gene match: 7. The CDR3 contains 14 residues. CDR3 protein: CASSRDRGIAEQFF. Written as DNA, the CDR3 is TGTGCCAGCAGTAGGGACAGGGGGATCGCGGAGCAGTTCTTC.

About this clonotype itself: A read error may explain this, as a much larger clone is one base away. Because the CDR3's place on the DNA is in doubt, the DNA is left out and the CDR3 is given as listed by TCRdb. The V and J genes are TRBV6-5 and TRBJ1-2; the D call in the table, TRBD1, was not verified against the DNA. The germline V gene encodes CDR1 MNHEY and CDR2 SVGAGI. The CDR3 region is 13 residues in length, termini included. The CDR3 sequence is CATTGGSGYGCTF.

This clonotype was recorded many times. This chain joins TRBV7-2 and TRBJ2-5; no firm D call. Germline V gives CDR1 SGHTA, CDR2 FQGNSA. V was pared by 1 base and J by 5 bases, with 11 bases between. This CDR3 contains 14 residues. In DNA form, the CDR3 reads TGTGCCAGCAGCTTAGTCGCCGAGAAGGAGACCCAGTACTTC. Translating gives CASSLVAEKETQYF.

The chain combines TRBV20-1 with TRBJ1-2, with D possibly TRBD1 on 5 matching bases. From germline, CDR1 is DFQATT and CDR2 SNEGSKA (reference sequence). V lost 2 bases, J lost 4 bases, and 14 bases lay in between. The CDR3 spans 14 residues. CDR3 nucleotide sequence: TGCAGTGCTAGAACGGGGCTCTACCTCTATGGCTACACCTTC. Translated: CSARTGLYLYGYTF.

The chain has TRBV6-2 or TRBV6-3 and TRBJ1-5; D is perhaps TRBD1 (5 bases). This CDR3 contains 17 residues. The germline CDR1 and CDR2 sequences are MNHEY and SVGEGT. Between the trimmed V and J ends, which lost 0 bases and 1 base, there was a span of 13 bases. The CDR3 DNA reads TGTGCCAGCAGTTACTCGCTAGGGACCTTGAGCAATCAGCCCCAGCATTTT. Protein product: CASSYSLGTLSNQPQHF.